These 28 T cell receptor beta chains originate from one sample sequenced in a study of blood T cell repertoires in COVID-19. Profiling relied on immunoSEQ multiplex PCR, and the TCRdb table lists in-frame clones only, not all of them. The data contain over 120,000 clones, around 90% of them singletons. The material sequenced was peripheral blood. These receptors were obtained from an older man with acute or convalescent COVID-19.

CDR3 in DNA: TGTGCCAGCTCACCGGGAGAACAGGGATTTAGCAATCAGCCCCAGCATTTT. It encodes CASSPGEQGFSNQPQHF. The V and J genes are TRBV18 and TRBJ1-5; maybe TRBD1 (6 bases). V was shortened by 3 bases and J by 0 bases, with 15 bases between the two germline ends. The CDR3 is 17 amino acids. CDR1 is KGHSH and CDR2 is LQKENI in the germline V gene.

The rearrangement joins TRBV28 to TRBJ2-1; 9 bases fit TRBD2. Per germline, CDR1 MDHEN and CDR2 SYDVKM. This CDR3 has 14 amino acids. Trimming cost V 5 bases and J 1 base; bases outside gene matches: 0. The CDR3 protein is CASSTSGSYNEQFF. CDR3 in DNA: TGTGCCAGCAGTACTAGCGGGTCCTACAATGAGCAGTTCTTC.

The gene calls are TRBV11-3 and TRBJ2-1; 9 bases are a match to TRBD1. The CDR3 has 14 amino acids. Trimming took 5 bases from V and 4 from J; bases not matched to a gene: 3. The germline V gene has CDR1 SGHNT and CDR2 YENEEA. CDR3 DNA sequence: TGTGCCAGCAGCCGACAGGGGGGTTACAATGAGCAGTTCTTC. Translated, it gives CASSRQGGYNEQFF.

This chain uses TRBV2 with TRBJ2-7, with TRBD2 matching over 8 bases. V lost 6 bases, J lost 4 bases, and 8 bases stayed unmatched. From germline, CDR1 is SNHLY and CDR2 FYNNEI. CDR3 length equals 14 residues. The CDR3 DNA is TGTGCCAGCAGCGTATGGCGGGAGGCTTACGAGCAGTACTTC. Translation: CASSVWREAYEQYF.

The chain recombines TRBV18 with TRBJ2-1, with 7 bases matching TRBD2. CDR3 length equals 14 residues. Germline CDR1 is KGHSH and CDR2 is LQKENI. V was pared by 0 bases and J by 4 bases, with 0 bases of the junction left unmatched. CDR3 amino acids: CASSPPRGYNEQFF. The CDR3 DNA is TGTGCCAGCTCACCACCGCGGGGGTACAATGAGCAGTTCTTC.

The gene calls are TRBV9 and TRBJ2-3; 9 nucleotides line up with TRBD1. CDR1 is SGDLS and CDR2 is YYNGEE in the germline V gene. This CDR3 spans 16 amino acids. J gave up 4 bases and V 0 bases, and 6 bases lay outside the gene matches. CDR3 in amino acids: CASSVGNRGRADTQYF. The CDR3, as DNA: TGTGCCAGCAGCGTAGGTAACAGGGGGCGCGCAGATACGCAGTATTTT. The full variable domain, rest sourced from reference TRBV9 and TRBJ2-3, is DSGVTQTPKHLITATGQRVTLRCSPRSGDLSVYWYQQSLDQGLQFLIQYYNGEERAKGNILERFSAQQFPDLHSELNLSSLELGDSALYFCASSVGNRGRADTQYFGPGTRLTVL.

The genes are TRBV28 and TRBJ1-5; TRBD1 might be the D (5 bases). The CDR3 is made up of 14 amino acids. Germline assignment: CDR1 MDHEN and CDR2 SYDVKM. V gave up 8 bases and J gave up 7 bases, with 18 bases separating them. The CDR3 sequence is CASYGAGGVQPQHF. The CDR3 DNA follows: TGTGCCAGCTATGGGGCCGGCGGGGTACAGCCCCAGCATTTT.

V and J are TRBV3-1 (or the pseudogene TRBV3-2) and TRBJ1-3; D is unresolved. The CDR3 length is 15 residues. From germline, CDR1 is LGHDT and CDR2 YNNKEL (reference sequence). The V end lost 1 base, the J end lost 0 bases, and 7 bases lay between the germline ends. The CDR3 spells CASSQVWASGNTIYF. The CDR3 DNA reads as TGTGCCAGCAGCCAAGTCTGGGCCTCTGGAAACACCATATATTTT.

V gene TRBV5-5 combines with J gene TRBJ2-2; possible D gene TRBD1, 6 bases. Germline CDR1 reads SGHKS; CDR2 reads YYEKEE (reference sequence). The germline V and J ends were trimmed by 2 bases and 0 bases, with 11 bases remaining between them. The length of the CDR3 is 16 residues. The CDR3 nucleotides are TGTGCCAGCAGCTTACCTCGGACAGCGAACACCGGGGAGCTGTTTTTT. Its translation is CASSLPRTANTGELFF.

The gene calls are TRBV14 and TRBJ2-2; 9 positions agree with TRBD2. Germline values: CDR1 SGHDN, CDR2 FVKESK. The CDR3 length is 17 residues. With V trimmed by 3 bases and J by 2 bases, 7 bases remained unmatched. This chain's CDR3 is CASSQQKGLANTGELFF. The CDR3 nucleotides are TGTGCCAGCAGCCAGCAGAAGGGACTAGCTAACACCGGGGAGCTGTTTTTT.

The chain is built from TRBV5-4 and TRBJ2-6; 9 bases line up with TRBD2. Per germline, CDR1 SGHNT and CDR2 YYREEE (reference sequence). This CDR3 is 17 amino acids long. J was trimmed by 0 bases and V by 0 bases; bases with no gene match: 1. The DNA for the CDR3 is TGTGCCAGCAGCTTGGGACTAGCGGTCTCTGGGGCCAACGTCCTGACTTTC. It is translated as CASSLGLAVSGANVLTF.

The chain couples TRBV19 to TRBJ1-1; a weak D match, TRBD1 (5 bases). The V end lost 5 bases, the J end lost 1 base, and 20 bases lay between the germline ends. The CDR3 length is 17 residues. Germline V gene lookup returns CDR1 LNHDA and CDR2 SQIVND (reference sequence). The CDR3 protein is CASSGGVEAARNTEAFF. CDR3 DNA sequence: TGTGCCAGTAGTGGAGGGGTCGAGGCAGCAAGGAACACTGAAGCTTTCTTT.

DNA for the CDR3: TGTGCCAGCAGTCCCCAACAGGGTGTACATGGCTACACCTTC. Translation gives CASSPQQGVHGYTF. This chain uses TRBV6-5 with TRBJ1-2; D is perhaps TRBD1 (6 bases). CDR3 size: 14 residues. Trimming cost V 5 bases and J 6 bases, with 16 bases left between them. CDR1 MNHEY and CDR2 SVGAGI come from the germline V gene.

The chain combines TRBV11-2 with TRBJ2-5; tentative D call: TRBD1 (6 bases). Germline V gene data show CDR1 as SGHAT and CDR2 as FQNNGV. CDR3 length: 14 amino acids. Deletions cut 6 bases from V and 4 bases from J, with 15 bases between. CDR3 in amino acids: CASRPAGGRETQYF. Written as DNA, the CDR3 is TGTGCCAGCAGACCGGCTGGGGGCCGAGAGACCCAGTACTTC.

This clone was observed a single time. The rearrangement uses TRBV29-1 and TRBJ2-2; D is possibly TRBD2 (5 bases). V lost 8 bases and J lost 6, with 22 bases in between. Germline-derived CDR1 and CDR2 are SQVTM and ANQGSEA. This CDR3 has 15 residues. CDR3 DNA: TGCAGCTCCTTAGACGGGTGGGGAGCGGCCGGGGAGCTGTTTTTT. This encodes CSSLDGWGAAGELFF.

This clone occurred a few times. The chain links TRBV27 to TRBJ1-1; 7 nucleotides match TRBD1. The length of the CDR3 is 15 residues. Trimming cost V 8 bases and J 3 bases; bases outside gene matches: 12. The germline V gene has CDR1 MNHEY and CDR2 SMNVEV (reference sequence). The DNA of the CDR3 is TGTGCCAGCCATTTAGGGGGCTGGAGGGACACTGAAGCTTTCTTT. Translating it yields CASHLGGWRDTEAFF.

About this clone: The junction departs from germline at one end; a sequencing error may be responsible. The chain joins TRBV25-1 to TRBJ2-5; TRBD2 matches at 7 bases. CDR3 length: 15 residues. Looked up from germline, CDR1 is MGHDK and CDR2 is SYGVNS. This CDR3 is CASSESRGSGETQYF. CDR3 nucleotides: TGTGCCAGCAGCGAATCTCGCGGGAGCGGGGAGACCCAGTACTTC.

This clone was detected only once. The CDR3 DNA follows: TGTGCCAGCAGGGGACGGGGGGCGCAGGGTGGCTACACCTTC. Translated: CASRGRGAQGGYTF. The J gene is TRBJ1-2, the V gene TRBV28; tentatively, D is TRBD1 (6 bases). From germline, CDR1 is MDHEN and CDR2 SYDVKM. V was clipped by 6 bases and J by 7 bases, with 18 bases between them. CDR3 size: 14 residues.

The V gene is TRBV4-1, the J gene TRBJ2-2; D gene unclear. The germline V and J ends were trimmed by 0 bases and 6 bases, with 14 bases remaining between them. The germline V gene has CDR1 MGHRA and CDR2 YSYEKL. The CDR3 is 16 amino acids. CDR3 region: CASSQDLTGAAGELFF. The DNA of the CDR3 is TGCGCCAGCAGCCAAGATCTTACGGGTGCTGCCGGGGAGCTGTTTTTT.

This clone has only a few counts. The chain recombines TRBV7-9 with TRBJ2-3, with 12 bases matching TRBD2. The CDR3 is made up of 15 amino acids. The trim removed 3 bases at V and 3 bases at J, leaving 1 base unmatched. Per germline, CDR1 SEHNR and CDR2 FQNEAQ (reference sequence). The CDR3 sequence: CASSFTSGGTDTQYF. In nucleotides, the CDR3 is TGTGCCAGCAGCTTTACTAGCGGGGGGACAGATACGCAGTATTTT.

The chain couples TRBV28 to TRBJ2-5; 8 bases fit TRBD1. This CDR3 region has 16 residues. The J segment lost 7 bases and the V segment lost 6 bases, leaving 16 bases of the junction unmatched. From germline, CDR1 is MDHEN and CDR2 SYDVKM. Written as DNA, the CDR3 is TGTGCCAGCAGCCCCCGGACAGGGAATTTTAGAGGGACCCAGTACTTC. Its protein product is CASSPRTGNFRGTQYF.

The J gene is TRBJ2-7, the V gene TRBV2, with 12 bases lining up with TRBD2. Germline V CDR1 and CDR2: SNHLY, FYNNEI. With 5 bases clipped from V and 7 bases from J, the junction kept 6 bases outside the gene matches. This CDR3 contains 14 residues. The CDR3 DNA is TGTGCCAGCAGTTCTAGCGGGGGGGCGTCGGAGCAGTACTTC. It codes for CASSSSGGASEQYF.

This chain links TRBV18 with TRBJ2-7; D is possibly TRBD2 (6 bases). V lost 3 bases and J 3 bases, leaving 12 bases between the germline ends. The CDR3 length is 14 residues. Germline V gene lookup returns CDR1 KGHSH and CDR2 LQKENI. This chain's CDR3 is CASSPEGLNYEQYF. The CDR3 DNA sequence: TGTGCCAGCTCACCGGAGGGACTGAACTACGAGCAGTACTTC.

The CDR3 region has the DNA TGTGCCAGTAGGGACAGGAGCGACACAGATACGCAGTATTTT. As protein: CASRDRSDTDTQYF. The V and J genes are TRBV19 and TRBJ2-3, with TRBD1 identical over 7 bases. This CDR3 is 14 amino acids long. Germline trimming cut 6 bases from V and 2 bases from J; bases unmatched to any gene: 5. Germline assignment: CDR1 LNHDA and CDR2 SQIVND (reference sequence).

This clone has just one count. V usage is TRBV28 and J usage is TRBJ2-5, with TRBD2 matching 12 bases. The CDR3 loop spans 17 amino acids. The V gene end was trimmed by 1 base and the J gene end by 5 bases; junction bases not matched to a gene: 8. CDR1 is MDHEN and CDR2 is SYDVKM in the germline V gene. The DNA for the CDR3 is TGTGCCAGCAGTTTATTCCTAGCGGGAGGGAATCAGGAGACCCAGTACTTC. Translating gives CASSLFLAGGNQETQYF.

V gene TRBV7-9 combines with J gene TRBJ1-1; perhaps TRBD1 as D (5 bases). The CDR3 runs to 12 residues. V gave up 10 bases and J gave up 6 bases, with 15 bases separating them. Looked up from germline, CDR1 is SEHNR and CDR2 is FQNEAQ (reference sequence). The CDR3: CATDRRSSEAFF. The CDR3 DNA reads TGTGCCACTGACAGAAGGAGTTCTGAAGCTTTCTTT.

The gene calls are TRBV3-1 (or the pseudogene TRBV3-2) and TRBJ2-3; 13 bases are a match to TRBD2. The trim removed 4 bases at V and 2 bases at J, leaving 9 bases unmatched. Germline V gives CDR1 LGHDT, CDR2 YNNKEL (reference sequence). This CDR3 is built from 18 residues. This CDR3 reads CASSPGLAGAFLTDTQYF. CDR3 in DNA: TGTGCCAGCAGCCCAGGACTAGCGGGAGCGTTTCTCACAGATACGCAGTATTTT.

The chain uses TRBV10-1 and TRBJ2-1, with D perhaps TRBD1 (6 bases). Germline V gene lookup returns CDR1 WNHNN and CDR2 SYGVQD (reference sequence). This CDR3 region has 13 residues. V was trimmed by 3 bases and J by 7 bases, leaving 10 bases between them. CDR3 residues: CASSDGGRNEQFF. DNA for the CDR3: TGCGCCAGCAGTGATGGGGGCAGGAATGAGCAGTTCTTC.